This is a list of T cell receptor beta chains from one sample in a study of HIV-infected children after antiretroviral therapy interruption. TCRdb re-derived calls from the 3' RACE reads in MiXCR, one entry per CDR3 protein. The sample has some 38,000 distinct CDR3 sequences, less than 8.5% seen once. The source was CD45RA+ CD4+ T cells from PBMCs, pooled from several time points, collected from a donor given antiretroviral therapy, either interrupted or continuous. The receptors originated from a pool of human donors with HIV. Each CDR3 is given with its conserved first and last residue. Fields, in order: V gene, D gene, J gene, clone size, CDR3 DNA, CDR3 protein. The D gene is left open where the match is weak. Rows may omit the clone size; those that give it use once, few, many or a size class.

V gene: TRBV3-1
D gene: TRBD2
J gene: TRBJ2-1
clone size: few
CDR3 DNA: TGTGCCAGCAGCCAAGCCCCTAGCGGGTTCTATGAGCAGTTCTTC
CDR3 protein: CASSQAPSGFYEQFF

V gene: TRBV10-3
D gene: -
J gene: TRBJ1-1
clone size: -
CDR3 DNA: TGTGCCATCAGGGACCTCAAGAACACTGAAGCTTTCTTT
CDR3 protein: CAIRDLKNTEAFF

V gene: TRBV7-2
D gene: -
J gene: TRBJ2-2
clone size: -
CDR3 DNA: TGTGCCAGCAGCTTTATAGCCGGGGAGCTGTTTTTT
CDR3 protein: CASSFIAGELFF

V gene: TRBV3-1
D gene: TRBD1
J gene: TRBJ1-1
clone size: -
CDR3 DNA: TGTGCCAGCAGGCGGACAGGGAACACTGAAGCTTTCTTT
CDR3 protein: CASRRTGNTEAFF

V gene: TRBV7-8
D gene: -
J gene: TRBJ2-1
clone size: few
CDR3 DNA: TGTGCCAGCACCGAAGGACAGAGTTACAATGAGCAGTTCTTC
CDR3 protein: CASTEGQSYNEQFF

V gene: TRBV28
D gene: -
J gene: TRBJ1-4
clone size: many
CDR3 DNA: TGTGCTAGCAGGCCGGGACAAATTTCCAACGAAAGATTATTTTTC
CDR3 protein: CASRPGQISNERLFF

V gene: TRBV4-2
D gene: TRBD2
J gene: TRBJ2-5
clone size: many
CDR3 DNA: TGTGCCAGCAGCCAAGGCGGGGGGCCCCAAGAGACCCAGTACTTC
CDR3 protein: CASSQGGGPQETQYF

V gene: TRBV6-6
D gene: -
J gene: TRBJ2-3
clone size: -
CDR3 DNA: TGTGCCAGCAACGGCGCCGGCAATGCGCAGTATTTT
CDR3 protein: CASNGAGNAQYF

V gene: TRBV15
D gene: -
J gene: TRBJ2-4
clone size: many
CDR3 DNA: TGTGCCACCGGAGTCGCGGGGAGGCCCAAAAACATTCAGTACTTC
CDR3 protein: CATGVAGRPKNIQYF

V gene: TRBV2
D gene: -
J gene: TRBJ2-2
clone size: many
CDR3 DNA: TGTGCCAGGGGAACAGTAGCGAACACCGGGGAGCTGTTTTTT
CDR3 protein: CARGTVANTGELFF

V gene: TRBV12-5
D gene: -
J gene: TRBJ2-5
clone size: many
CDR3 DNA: TGTGCTAGTGGTTTTGAGGTGATGGAGACCCAGTACTTC
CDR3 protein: CASGFEVMETQYF

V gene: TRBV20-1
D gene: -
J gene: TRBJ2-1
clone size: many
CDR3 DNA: TGCAGTGCTAGACGCGGCCAGAGCTCCTACAATGAGCAGTTCTTC
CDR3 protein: CSARRGQSSYNEQFF

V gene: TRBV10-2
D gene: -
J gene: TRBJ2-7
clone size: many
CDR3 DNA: TGCGCCAGCAGCCCCGGGGGACAGAAGCAGTACTTC
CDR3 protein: CASSPGGQKQYF

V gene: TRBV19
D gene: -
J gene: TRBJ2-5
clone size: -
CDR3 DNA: TGTGCCAGTAGTATATCGCAGGGTTCAGAGACCCAGTACTTC
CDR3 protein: CASSISQGSETQYF

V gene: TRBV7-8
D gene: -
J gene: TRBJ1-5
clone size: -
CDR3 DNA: TGTGCCACCAACGACAGATATAGCAATCAGCCCCAGCATTTT
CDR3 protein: CATNDRYSNQPQHF

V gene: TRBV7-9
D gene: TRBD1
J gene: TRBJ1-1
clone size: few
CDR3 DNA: TGTGCCAGCAGCATCACGACAGGGGAGACTGAAGCTTTCTTT
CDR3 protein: CASSITTGETEAFF

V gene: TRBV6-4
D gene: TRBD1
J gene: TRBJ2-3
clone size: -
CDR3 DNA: TGTGCCAGCAGTCCGGACAGGGGGATAGATACGCAGTATTTT
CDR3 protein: CASSPDRGIDTQYF

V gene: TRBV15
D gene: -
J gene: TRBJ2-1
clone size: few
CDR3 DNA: TGTGCCACCAGCAGAGATCTAGCCGGCTCCTACAATGAGCAGTTCTTC
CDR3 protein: CATSRDLAGSYNEQFF

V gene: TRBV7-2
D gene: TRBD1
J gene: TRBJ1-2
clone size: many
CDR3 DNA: TGTGCCAGCAGCTTCAGACAGGGATTGGGCTACACCTTC
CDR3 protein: CASSFRQGLGYTF

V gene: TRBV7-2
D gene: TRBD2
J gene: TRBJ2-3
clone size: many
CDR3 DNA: TGTGCCAGCAGCCGAACTAGCGGGAGTTGGACAGATACGCAGTATTTT
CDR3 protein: CASSRTSGSWTDTQYF

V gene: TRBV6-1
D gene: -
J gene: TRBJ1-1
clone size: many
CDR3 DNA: TGTGCCAGCAGTGAATCCCGGGGACGATTGAACACTGAAGCTTTCTTT
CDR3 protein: CASSESRGRLNTEAFF

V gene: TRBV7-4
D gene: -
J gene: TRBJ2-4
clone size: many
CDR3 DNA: TGTGCCAGCAGCCACCTACAGGGAGATCAAAACACCTTGTACTTT
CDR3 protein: CASSHLQGDQNTLYF

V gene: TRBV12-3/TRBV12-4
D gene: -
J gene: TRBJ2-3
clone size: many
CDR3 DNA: TGTGCCAGCAGTTTAGGGACGTACCAGAGTACGCAGTATTTT
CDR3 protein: CASSLGTYQSTQYF

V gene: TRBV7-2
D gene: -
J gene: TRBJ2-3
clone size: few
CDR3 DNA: TGTGCCAGCAGCTTAGTCCGGACTCTAAGCACAGATACGCAGTATTTT
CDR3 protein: CASSLVRTLSTDTQYF

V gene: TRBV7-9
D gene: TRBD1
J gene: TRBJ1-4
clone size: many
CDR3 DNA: TGTGCCAGCAGCTCAGTGGGACAGGGGATGCGGGAAAAACTGTTTTTT
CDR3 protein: CASSSVGQGMREKLFF

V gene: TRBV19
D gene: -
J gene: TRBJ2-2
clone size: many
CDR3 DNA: TGTGCCAGTAGTATAAGTCACCGCACCGGGGAGCTGTTTTTT
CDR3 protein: CASSISHRTGELFF

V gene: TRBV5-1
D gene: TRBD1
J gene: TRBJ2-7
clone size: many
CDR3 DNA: TGCGCCAGCAGCTTTGGGACAGGGGGTGAGCAGTACTTC
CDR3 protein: CASSFGTGGEQYF

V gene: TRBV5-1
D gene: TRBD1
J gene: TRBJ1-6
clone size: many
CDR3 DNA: TGCGCCAGCAGCTTGCAGGGGGCGAATTCACCCCTCCACTTT
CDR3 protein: CASSLQGANSPLHF

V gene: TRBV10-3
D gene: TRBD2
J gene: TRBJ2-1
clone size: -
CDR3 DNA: TGTGCCATCACTAGCCCGGGACTAGGGGACAATGAGCAGTTCTTC
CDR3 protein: CAITSPGLGDNEQFF

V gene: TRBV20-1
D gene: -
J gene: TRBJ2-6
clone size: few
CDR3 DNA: TGCAGTGCTAGGGGCCAGCCTGGGGCCAACGTCCTGACTTTC
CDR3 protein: CSARGQPGANVLTF

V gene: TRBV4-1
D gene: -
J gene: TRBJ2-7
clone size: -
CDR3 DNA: TGTGCCAGCAGCCAAAGGACTGGGGGGGCGAGTGAACAGTACTTC
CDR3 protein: CASSQRTGGASEQYF

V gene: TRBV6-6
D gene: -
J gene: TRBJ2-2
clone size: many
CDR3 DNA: TGTGCCAGCAGTGATCTGGGGGGAAACACCGGGCAGCTCTACTTT
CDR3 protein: CASSDLGGNTGQLYF